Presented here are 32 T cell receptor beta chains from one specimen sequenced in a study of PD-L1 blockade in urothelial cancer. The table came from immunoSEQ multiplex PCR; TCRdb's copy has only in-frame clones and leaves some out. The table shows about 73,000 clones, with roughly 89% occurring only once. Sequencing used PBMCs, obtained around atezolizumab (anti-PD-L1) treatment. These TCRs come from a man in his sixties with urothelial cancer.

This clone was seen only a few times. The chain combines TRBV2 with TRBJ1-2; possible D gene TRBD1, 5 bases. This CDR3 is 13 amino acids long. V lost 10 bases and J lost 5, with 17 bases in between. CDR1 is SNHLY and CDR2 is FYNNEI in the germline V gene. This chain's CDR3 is CATEATGLYGYTF. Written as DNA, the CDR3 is TGTGCCACCGAAGCCACAGGTCTTTATGGCTACACCTTC.

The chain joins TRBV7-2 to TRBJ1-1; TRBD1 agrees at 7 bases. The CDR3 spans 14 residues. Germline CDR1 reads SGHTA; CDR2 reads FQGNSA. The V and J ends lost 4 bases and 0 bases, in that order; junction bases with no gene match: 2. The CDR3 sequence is CASSSGQVNTEAFF. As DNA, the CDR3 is TGTGCCAGCAGCTCCGGACAGGTGAACACTGAAGCTTTCTTT.

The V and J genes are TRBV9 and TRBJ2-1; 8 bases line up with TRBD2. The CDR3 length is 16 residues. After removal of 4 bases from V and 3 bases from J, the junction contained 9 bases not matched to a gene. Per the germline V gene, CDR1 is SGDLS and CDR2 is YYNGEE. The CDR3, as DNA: TGTGCCAGCAGCACGGGGGGGCAGGCGAACTACAATGAGCAGTTCTTC. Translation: CASSTGGQANYNEQFF.

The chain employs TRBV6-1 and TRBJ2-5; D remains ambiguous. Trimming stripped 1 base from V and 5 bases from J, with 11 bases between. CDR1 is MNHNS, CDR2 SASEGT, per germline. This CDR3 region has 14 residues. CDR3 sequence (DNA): TGTGCCAGCAGTGAAGGTCAGGCCCTGGAGACCCAGTACTTC. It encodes CASSEGQALETQYF.

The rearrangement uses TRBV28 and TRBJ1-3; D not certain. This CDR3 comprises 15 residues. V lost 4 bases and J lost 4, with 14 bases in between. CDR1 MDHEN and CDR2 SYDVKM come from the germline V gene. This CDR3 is CASSSGEAAGNTIYF. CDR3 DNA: TGTGCCAGCAGTTCTGGGGAGGCGGCCGGAAACACCATATATTTT.

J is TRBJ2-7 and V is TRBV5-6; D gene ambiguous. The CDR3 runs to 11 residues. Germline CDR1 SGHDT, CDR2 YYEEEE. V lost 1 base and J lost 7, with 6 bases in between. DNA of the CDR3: TGTGCCAGCAGCTTGTCGTCGGAGCAGTACTTC. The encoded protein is CASSLSSEQYF.

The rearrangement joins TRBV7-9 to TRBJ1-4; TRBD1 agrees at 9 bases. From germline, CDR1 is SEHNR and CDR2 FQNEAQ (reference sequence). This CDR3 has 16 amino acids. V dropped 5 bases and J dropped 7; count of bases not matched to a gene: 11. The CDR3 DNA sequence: TGTGCCAGCAGCCAAGGGGGGACAGGGTCGGGTGAAAAACTGTTTTTT. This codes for CASSQGGTGSGEKLFF.

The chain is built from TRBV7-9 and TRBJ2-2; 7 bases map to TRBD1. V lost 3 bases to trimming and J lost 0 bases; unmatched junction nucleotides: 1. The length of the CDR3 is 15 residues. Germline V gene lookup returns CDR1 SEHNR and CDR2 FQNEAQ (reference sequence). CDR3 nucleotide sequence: TGTGCCAGCAGCTTCGGGACAGCGAACACCGGGGAGCTGTTTTTT. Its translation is CASSFGTANTGELFF.

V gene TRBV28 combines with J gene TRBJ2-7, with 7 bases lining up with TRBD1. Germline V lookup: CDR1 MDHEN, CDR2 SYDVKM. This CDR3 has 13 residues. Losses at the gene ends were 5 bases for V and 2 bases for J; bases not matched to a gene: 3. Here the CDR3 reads CASSRQGPYEQYF. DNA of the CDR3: TGTGCCAGCAGTCGACAGGGCCCCTACGAGCAGTACTTC.

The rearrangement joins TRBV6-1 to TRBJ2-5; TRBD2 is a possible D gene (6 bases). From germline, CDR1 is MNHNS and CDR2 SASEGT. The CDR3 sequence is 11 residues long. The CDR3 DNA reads TGTGCAACGGGGGACGAAGAGACCCAGTACTTC. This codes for CATGDEETQYF.

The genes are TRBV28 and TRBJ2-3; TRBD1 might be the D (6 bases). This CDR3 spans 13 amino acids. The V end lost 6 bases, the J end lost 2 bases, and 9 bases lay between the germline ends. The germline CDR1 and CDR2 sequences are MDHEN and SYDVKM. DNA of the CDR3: TGTGCCAGCAGAAGGACAGACACAGATACGCAGTATTTT. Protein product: CASRRTDTDTQYF.

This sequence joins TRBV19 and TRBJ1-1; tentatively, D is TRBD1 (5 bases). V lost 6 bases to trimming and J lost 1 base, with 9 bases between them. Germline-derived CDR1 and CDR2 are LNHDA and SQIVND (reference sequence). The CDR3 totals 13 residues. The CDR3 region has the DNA TGTGCCAGTAGCCTGACAGAGAACACTGAAGCTTTCTTT. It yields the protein CASSLTENTEAFF.

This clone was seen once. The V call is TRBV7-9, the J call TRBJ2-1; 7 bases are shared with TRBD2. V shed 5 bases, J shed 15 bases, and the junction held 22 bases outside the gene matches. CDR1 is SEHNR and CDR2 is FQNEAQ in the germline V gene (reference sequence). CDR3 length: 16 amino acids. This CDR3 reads CASSPTGGVGSGVTFF. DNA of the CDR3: TGTGCCAGCAGCCCAACGGGAGGCGTGGGGAGCGGGGTTACGTTCTTC.

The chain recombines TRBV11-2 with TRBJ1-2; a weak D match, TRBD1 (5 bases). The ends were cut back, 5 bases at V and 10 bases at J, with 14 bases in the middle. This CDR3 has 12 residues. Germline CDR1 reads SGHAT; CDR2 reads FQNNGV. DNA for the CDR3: TGTGCCAGCAGCCACAGGTCAGGGAACTACACCTTC. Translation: CASSHRSGNYTF. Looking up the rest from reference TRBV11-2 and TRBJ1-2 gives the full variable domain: EAGVAQSPRYKIIEKRQSVAFWCNPISGHATLYWYQQILGQGPKLLIQFQNNGVVDDSQLPKDRFSAERLKGVDSTLKIQPAKLEDSAVYLCASSHRSGNYTFGSGTRLTVV.

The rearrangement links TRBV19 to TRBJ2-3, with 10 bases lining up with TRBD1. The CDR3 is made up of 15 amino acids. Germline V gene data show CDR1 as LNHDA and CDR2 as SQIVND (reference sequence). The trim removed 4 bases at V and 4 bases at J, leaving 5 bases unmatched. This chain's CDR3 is CASSSRDRGPDTQYF. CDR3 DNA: TGTGCCAGTAGTAGCCGGGACAGGGGCCCAGATACGCAGTATTTT.

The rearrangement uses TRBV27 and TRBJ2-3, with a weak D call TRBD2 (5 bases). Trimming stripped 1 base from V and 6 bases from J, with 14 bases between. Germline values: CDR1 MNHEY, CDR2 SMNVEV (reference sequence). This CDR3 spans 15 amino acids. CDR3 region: CASSLYRGDRDTQYF. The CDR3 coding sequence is TGTGCCAGCAGTTTATACCGGGGAGACCGGGATACGCAGTATTTT.

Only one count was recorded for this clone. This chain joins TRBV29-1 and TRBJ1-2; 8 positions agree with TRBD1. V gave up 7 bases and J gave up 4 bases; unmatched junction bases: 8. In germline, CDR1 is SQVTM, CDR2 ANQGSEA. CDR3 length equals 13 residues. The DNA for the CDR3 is TGCAGCGCTGGGACAGGCTCCCCCTATGGCTACACCTTC. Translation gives CSAGTGSPYGYTF.

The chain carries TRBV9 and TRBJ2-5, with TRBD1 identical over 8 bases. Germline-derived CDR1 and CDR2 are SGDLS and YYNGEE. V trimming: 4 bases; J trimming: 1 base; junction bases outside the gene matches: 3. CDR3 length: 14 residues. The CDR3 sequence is CASSRQGLQETQYF. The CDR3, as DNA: TGTGCCAGCAGCAGACAGGGGCTCCAAGAGACCCAGTACTTC.

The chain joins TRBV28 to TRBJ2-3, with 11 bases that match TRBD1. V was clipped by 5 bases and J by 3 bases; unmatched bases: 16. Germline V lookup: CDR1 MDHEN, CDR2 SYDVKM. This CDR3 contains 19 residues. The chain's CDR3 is CASSPIFGTGGSGTDTQYF. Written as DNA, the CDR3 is TGTGCCAGCAGTCCTATCTTTGGGACAGGGGGAAGTGGAACAGATACGCAGTATTTT.

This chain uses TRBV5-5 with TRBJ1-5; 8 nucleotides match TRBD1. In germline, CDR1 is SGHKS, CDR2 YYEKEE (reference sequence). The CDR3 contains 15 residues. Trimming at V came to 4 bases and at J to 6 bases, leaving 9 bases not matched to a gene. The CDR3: CASSTQQGGGQPQHF. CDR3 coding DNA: TGTGCCAGCAGCACCCAACAGGGGGGAGGTCAGCCCCAGCATTTT.

The CDR3 loop is CASSLAGAGDYGYTF. CDR3 coding DNA: TGTGCCAGCAGCTTAGCGGGGGCCGGGGACTATGGCTACACCTTC. The chain carries TRBV7-8 and TRBJ1-2; possibly TRBD1 for D (6 bases). This CDR3 has 15 residues. V was pared by 0 bases and J by 3 bases, with 11 bases between. CDR1 SGHVS and CDR2 FQNEAQ come from the germline V gene. The full variable domain, completed using reference TRBV7-8 and TRBJ1-2, is GAGVSQSPRYKVAKRGQDVALRCDPISGHVSLFWYQQALGQGPEFLTYFQNEAQLDKSGLPSDRFFAERPEGSVSTLKIQRTQQEDSAVYLCASSLAGAGDYGYTFGSGTRLTVV.

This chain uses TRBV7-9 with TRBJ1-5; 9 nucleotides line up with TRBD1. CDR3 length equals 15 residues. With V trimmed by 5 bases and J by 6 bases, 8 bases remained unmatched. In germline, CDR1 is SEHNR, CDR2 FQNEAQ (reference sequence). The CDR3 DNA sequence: TGTGCCAGCAGCCCTACAGGGGGCGAGGGTCAGCCCCAGCATTTT. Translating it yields CASSPTGGEGQPQHF. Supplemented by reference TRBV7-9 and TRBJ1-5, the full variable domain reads DTGVSQNPRHKITKRGQNVTFRCDPISEHNRLYWYRQTLGQGPEFLTYFQNEAQLEKSRLLSDRFSAERPKGSFSTLEIQRTEQGDSAMYLCASSPTGGEGQPQHFGDGTRLSIL.

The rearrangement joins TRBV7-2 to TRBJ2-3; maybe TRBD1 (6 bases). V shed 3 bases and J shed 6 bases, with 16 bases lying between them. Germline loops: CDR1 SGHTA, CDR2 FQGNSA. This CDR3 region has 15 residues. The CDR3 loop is CASSFYRAGADTQYF. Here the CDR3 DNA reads TGTGCCAGCAGCTTCTACAGGGCTGGGGCTGATACGCAGTATTTT.

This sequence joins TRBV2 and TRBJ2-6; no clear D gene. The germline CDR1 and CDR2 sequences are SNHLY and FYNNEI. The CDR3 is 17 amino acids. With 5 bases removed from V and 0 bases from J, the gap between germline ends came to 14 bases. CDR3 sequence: CASSLRAGISGANVLTF. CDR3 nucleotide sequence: TGTGCCAGCAGTCTAAGAGCAGGCATCTCTGGGGCCAACGTCCTGACTTTC.

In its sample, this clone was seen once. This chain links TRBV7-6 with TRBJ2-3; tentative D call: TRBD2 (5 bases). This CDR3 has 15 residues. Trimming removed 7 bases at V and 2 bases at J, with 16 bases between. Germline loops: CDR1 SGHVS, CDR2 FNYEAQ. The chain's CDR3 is CASTPRADFTDTQYF. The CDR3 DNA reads TGTGCCAGCACCCCCCGAGCGGACTTCACAGATACGCAGTATTTT.

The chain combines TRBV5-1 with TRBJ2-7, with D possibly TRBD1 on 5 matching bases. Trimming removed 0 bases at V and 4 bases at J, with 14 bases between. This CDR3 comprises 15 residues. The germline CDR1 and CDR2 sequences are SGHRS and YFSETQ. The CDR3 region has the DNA TGCGCCAGCAGCTTGGAGGGGCAACGTAGGTACGAGCAGTACTTC. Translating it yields CASSLEGQRRYEQYF.

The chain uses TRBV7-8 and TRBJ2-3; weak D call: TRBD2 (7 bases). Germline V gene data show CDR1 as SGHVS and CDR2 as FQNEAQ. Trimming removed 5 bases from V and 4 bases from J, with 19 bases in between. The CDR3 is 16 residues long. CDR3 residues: CASSPRGGGWSDTQYF. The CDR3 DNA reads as TGTGCCAGCAGCCCTAGGGGGGGCGGTTGGTCAGATACGCAGTATTTT.

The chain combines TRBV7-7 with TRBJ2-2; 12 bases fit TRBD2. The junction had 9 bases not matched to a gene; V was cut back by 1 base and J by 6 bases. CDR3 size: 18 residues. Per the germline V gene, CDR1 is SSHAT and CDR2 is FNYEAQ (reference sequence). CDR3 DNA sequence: TGTGCCAGCAGCTTAGAGACTAGCGGGAGTCTTGGTGCCGGGGAGCTGTTTTTT. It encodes CASSLETSGSLGAGELFF.

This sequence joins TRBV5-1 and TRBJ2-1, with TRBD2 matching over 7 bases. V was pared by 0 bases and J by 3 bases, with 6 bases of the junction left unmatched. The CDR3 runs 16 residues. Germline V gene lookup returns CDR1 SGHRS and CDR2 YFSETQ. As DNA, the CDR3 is TGCGCCAGCAGCTTGGGCGGGAGTTTGGTCTACAATGAGCAGTTCTTC. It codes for CASSLGGSLVYNEQFF.

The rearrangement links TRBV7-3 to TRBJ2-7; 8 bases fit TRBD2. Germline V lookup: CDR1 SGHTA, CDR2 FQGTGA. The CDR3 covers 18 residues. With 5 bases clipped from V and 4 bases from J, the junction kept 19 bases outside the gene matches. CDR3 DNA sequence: TGTGCCAGCAGCCCTATAATGGACCCGGGACTAGAGTCTTACGAGCAGTACTTC. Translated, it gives CASSPIMDPGLESYEQYF. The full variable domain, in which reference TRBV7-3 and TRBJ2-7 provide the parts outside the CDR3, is GAGVSQTPSNKVTEKGKYVELRCDPISGHTALYWYRQSLGQGPEFLIYFQGTGAADDSGLPNDRFFAVRPEGSVSTLKIQRTERGDSAVYLCASSPIMDPGLESYEQYFGPGTRLTVT.

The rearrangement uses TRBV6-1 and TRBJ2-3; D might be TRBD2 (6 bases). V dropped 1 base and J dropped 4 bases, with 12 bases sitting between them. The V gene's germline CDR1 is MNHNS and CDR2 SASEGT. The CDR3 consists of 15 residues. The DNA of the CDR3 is TGTGCCAGCAGTGAAGAAGGACTATTCTCAGATACGCAGTATTTT. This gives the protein CASSEEGLFSDTQYF.

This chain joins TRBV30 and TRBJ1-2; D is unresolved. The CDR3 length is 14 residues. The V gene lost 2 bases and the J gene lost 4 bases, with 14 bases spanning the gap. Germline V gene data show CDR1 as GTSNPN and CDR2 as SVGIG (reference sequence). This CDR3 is CAWSLRVWSYGYTF. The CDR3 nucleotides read TGTGCCTGGAGTTTGCGGGTCTGGAGCTATGGCTACACCTTC.